This passage covers 28 T cell receptor beta chains from one sample sequenced in a study of T-cell memory formation after mild COVID-19. TCRdb used MiXCR to reprocess the 5' RACE reads, holding one entry per CDR3 protein. The table has roughly 250,000 distinct CDR3 sequences, about a sixth seen once. The sample taken for sequencing was PBMCs or a T cell subset sorted from them (not recorded which). These receptors were obtained from a man younger than 35 who had mild COVID-19 (a few samples of this study predate the infection). Cell type and time point are not known.

This chain uses TRBV7-2 with TRBJ1-5, with D tentatively TRBD1 (5 bases). Trimming pared 5 bases from V and 7 bases from J, leaving 12 bases between. The germline CDR1 and CDR2 sequences are SGHTA and FQGNSA. The CDR3 extends over 13 amino acids. CDR3 DNA sequence: TGTGCCAGCAGCCAGAGGGGAGAACAGCCCCAGCATTTT. Translating it yields CASSQRGEQPQHF. Using reference TRBV7-2 and TRBJ1-5 for the parts outside the CDR3, the full variable domain is GAGVSQSPSNKVTEKGKDVELRCDPISGHTALYWYRQSLGQGLEFLIYFQGNSAPDKSGLPSDRFSAERTGGSVSTLTIQRTQQEDSAVYLCASSQRGEQPQHFGDGTRLSIL.

CDR3 DNA: TGCGCCAGCAGTCCTGGTCTGCCTTTCTACGAGCAGTACTTC. Translated: CASSPGLPFYEQYF. The chain couples TRBV4-1 to TRBJ2-7; no firm D call. V dropped 6 bases and J dropped 3 bases, with 15 bases sitting between them. This CDR3 has 14 residues. Germline assignment: CDR1 MGHRA and CDR2 YSYEKL.

This chain links TRBV5-4 with TRBJ2-5; no clear D gene. Trimming removed 1 base at V and 3 bases at J, with 4 bases between. CDR3 length: 12 amino acids. Germline V gene sequence: CDR1 SGHNT, CDR2 YYREEE (reference sequence). CDR3: CASSLPKETQYF. CDR3 in DNA: TGTGCCAGCAGCTTGCCCAAAGAGACCCAGTACTTC.

This chain links TRBV6-5 with TRBJ1-6, with 9 bases identical to TRBD1. Germline CDR1 and CDR2: MNHEY and SVGAGI. J gave up 7 bases and V 7 bases, and 5 bases lay outside the gene matches. There are 14 residues in the CDR3. CDR3 sequence reads: CASKNRGLNSPLHF. The CDR3 DNA sequence: TGTGCCAGCAAAAACAGGGGGCTCAATTCACCCCTCCACTTT.

This clonotype was seen ten or more times. The chain recombines TRBV7-2 with TRBJ2-2, with no clear D. Germline V gives CDR1 SGHTA, CDR2 FQGNSA. The CDR3 spans 13 residues. V shed 1 base and J shed 7 bases, with 7 bases lying between them. CDR3 protein: CASSLEGIGELFF. The CDR3 bases are TGTGCCAGCAGCTTAGAGGGTATCGGGGAGCTGTTTTTT.

This clonotype was detected only a few times. The chain employs TRBV7-2 and TRBJ1-2; no definite D call. The CDR3 is 15 residues long. Germline V gene data show CDR1 as SGHTA and CDR2 as FQGNSA. Deletions cut 1 base from V and 4 bases from J, with 13 bases between. CDR3 region: CASSLVEKSGYGYTF. CDR3 sequence (DNA): TGTGCCAGCAGCTTAGTAGAGAAGTCGGGCTATGGCTACACCTTC.

The chain carries TRBV11-3 and TRBJ2-1; 9 nucleotides align to TRBD2. Germline CDR1 and CDR2: SGHNT and YENEEA. The CDR3 totals 16 residues. With V trimmed by 4 bases and J by 0 bases, 4 bases remained unmatched. The CDR3 DNA reads as TGTGCCAGCAGCTCGCGGGGGGGCAGCTCCTACAATGAGCAGTTCTTC. As protein: CASSSRGGSSYNEQFF.

This clonotype has ten or more counts. The chain uses TRBV29-1 and TRBJ1-2; D possibly corresponds to TRBD1 (6 bases). Germline V lookup: CDR1 SQVTM, CDR2 ANQGSEA. V was pared by 4 bases and J by 4 bases, with 22 bases between. This CDR3 contains 16 residues. In DNA, the CDR3 is TGCAGCGTTGCTACATCGCAATGGGGGGCCTCCTATGGCTACACCTTC. It yields the protein CSVATSQWGASYGYTF. Combining the CDR3 with reference TRBV29-1 and TRBJ1-2 gives the whole variable domain SAVISQKPSRDICQRGTSLTIQCQVDSQVTMMFWYRQQPGQSLTLIATANQGSEATYESGFVIDKFPISRPNLTFSTLTVSNMSPEDSSIYLCSVATSQWGASYGYTFGSGTRLTVV.

This clonotype was counted between two and nine times. The rearrangement uses TRBV20-1 and TRBJ2-1; D gene unclear. CDR1 is DFQATT and CDR2 is SNEGSKA in the germline V gene (reference sequence). Trimming removed 5 bases at V and 7 bases at J, with 18 bases between. This CDR3 comprises 14 residues. The CDR3, as DNA: TGCAGTGCTCCCTACCCGGGCCTCATGAATGAGCAGTTCTTC. It specifies CSAPYPGLMNEQFF.

The chain is built from TRBV20-1 and TRBJ1-3, with 7 bases fitting TRBD1. Trimming removed 3 bases from V and 3 bases from J; junction bases left unmatched: 5. The CDR3 runs to 14 residues. Germline V gene data show CDR1 as DFQATT and CDR2 as SNEGSKA (reference sequence). The CDR3 reads CSASRGLGGNTIYF. CDR3 nucleotide sequence: TGCAGTGCTAGCAGGGGGTTGGGTGGAAACACCATATATTTT.

This chain joins TRBV5-1 and TRBJ2-5; TRBD1 or TRBD2 may be the D gene (5 bases each). The CDR3 length is 14 residues. The germline V gene has CDR1 SGHRS and CDR2 YFSETQ. V gave up 5 bases and J gave up 2 bases, with 13 bases separating them. The CDR3: CASSSGDAQETQYF. As DNA, the CDR3 is TGCGCCAGCAGTTCTGGGGACGCTCAAGAGACCCAGTACTTC.

This clonotype was recorded a few times. The chain uses TRBV5-4 and TRBJ2-2; TRBD2 agrees at 8 bases. CDR3 length equals 17 residues. Germline CDR1 reads SGHNT; CDR2 reads YYREEE (reference sequence). The J segment lost 1 base and the V segment lost 1 base, leaving 6 bases of the junction unmatched. CDR3 DNA sequence: TGTGCCAGCAGCTTGCGCCGGCTAGCGGGGAACACCGGGGAGCTGTTTTTT. This gives the protein CASSLRRLAGNTGELFF.

The CDR3 coding sequence is TGTGCCAGCAGCTTAATCGAGGACAGCAATCAGCCCCAGCATTTT. This translates into CASSLIEDSNQPQHF. V is TRBV7-2 and J is TRBJ1-5; unclear D gene. This CDR3 has 15 residues. Germline V gene lookup returns CDR1 SGHTA and CDR2 FQGNSA. V shed 2 bases and J shed 1 base, with 9 bases lying between them.

Turning to this clonotype: Germline and junction disagree at one end, which may indicate a read error. In nucleotides, the CDR3 is TGCGCCAGCAGCATCCCGGGACAGGGGGCATATGCCTACACCTTC. This codes for CASSIPGQGAYAYTF. The J gene is TRBJ1-2, the V gene TRBV4-1; 12 nucleotides line up with TRBD1. This CDR3 has 15 amino acids. The V gene's germline CDR1 is MGHRA and CDR2 YSYEKL.

V usage is TRBV7-7 and J usage is TRBJ2-5; no clear D gene. The CDR3 is made up of 13 amino acids. With 3 bases removed from V and 3 bases from J, the gap between germline ends came to 8 bases. The V gene's germline CDR1 is SSHAT and CDR2 FNYEAQ (reference sequence). The CDR3 region is CASSFKVEETQYF. As DNA, the CDR3 is TGTGCCAGCAGCTTTAAAGTGGAAGAGACCCAGTACTTC.

This chain joins TRBV6-2 or TRBV6-3 and TRBJ1-5; perhaps TRBD1 as D (6 bases). The germline gives CDR1 MNHEY, CDR2 SVGEGT. Trimming took off 5 bases at V and 4 bases at J, with 15 bases between the two ends. The CDR3 sequence is 15 residues long. In DNA form, the CDR3 reads TGTGCCAGCAGTCCCACAGGGAACGGGAATCAGCCCCAGCATTTT. Translating it yields CASSPTGNGNQPQHF.

This chain uses TRBV6-2 or TRBV6-3 with TRBJ2-7; D possibly corresponds to TRBD1 (5 bases). Trimming stripped 5 bases from V and 4 bases from J, with 9 bases between. Germline CDR1 and CDR2: MNHEY and SVGEGT. This CDR3 contains 12 residues. This CDR3 reads CASSDPGYEQYV. The CDR3 DNA reads as TGTGCCAGCAGTGATCCAGGGTACGAGCAGTACGTC.

This clonotype was seen more than once but under ten times. The genes are TRBV11-2 and TRBJ1-2, with TRBD1 matching over 8 bases. V trimming: 2 bases; J trimming: 6 bases; junction bases outside the gene matches: 8. The germline gives CDR1 SGHAT, CDR2 FQNNGV. This CDR3 comprises 15 residues. In nucleotides, the CDR3 is TGTGCCAGCAGCTTACGCCAGGGACAGGAGGATGGCTACACCTTC. Translated: CASSLRQGQEDGYTF.

The CDR3 spells CASSYSGGTGGETQYF. CDR3 nucleotide sequence: TGTGCCAGCAGTTACTCCGGAGGGACAGGGGGGGAGACCCAGTACTTC. The rearrangement joins TRBV6-5 to TRBJ2-5; 11 nucleotides agree with TRBD1. CDR3 length equals 16 residues. Trimming at V came to 0 bases and at J to 5 bases, leaving 5 bases not matched to a gene. The germline V gene has CDR1 MNHEY and CDR2 SVGAGI.

V is TRBV20-1 and J is TRBJ2-1; no definite D call. CDR1 DFQATT and CDR2 SNEGSKA come from the germline V gene (reference sequence). V gave up 0 bases and J gave up 2 bases, with 2 bases separating them. The CDR3 length is 12 residues. CDR3: CSARDTYNEQFF. In DNA, the CDR3 is TGCAGTGCTAGAGATACCTACAATGAGCAGTTCTTC.

V is TRBV3-1 and J is TRBJ2-5, with no clear D. This CDR3 has 12 amino acids. Trimming took 2 bases from V and 9 from J, leaving 10 bases between them. Looked up from germline, CDR1 is LGHDT and CDR2 is YNNKEL (reference sequence). This CDR3 reads CASSQTTHAQYF. CDR3 in DNA: TGTGCCAGCAGCCAAACCACCCATGCCCAGTACTTC.

This sequence joins TRBV18 and TRBJ2-7; TRBD2 aligns across 8 bases. Germline CDR1 is KGHSH and CDR2 is LQKENI. The CDR3 runs 16 residues. Trimming took 3 bases from V and 0 from J; bases not matched to a gene: 7. CDR3 region: CASSPRVAGTSYEQYF. The CDR3 DNA is TGTGCCAGCTCACCTCGGGTAGCGGGGACCTCCTACGAGCAGTACTTC. Together with reference TRBV18 and TRBJ2-7, the CDR3 gives the full variable domain: NAGVMQNPRHLVRRRGQEARLRCSPMKGHSHVYWYRQLPEEGLKFMVYLQKENIIDESGMPKERFSAEFPKEGPSILRIQQVVRGDSAAYFCASSPRVAGTSYEQYFGPGTRLTVT.

In this sample, this clonotype turned up many times. V usage is TRBV20-1 and J usage is TRBJ1-2, with 12 bases matching TRBD1. Germline V gene data show CDR1 as DFQATT and CDR2 as SNEGSKA (reference sequence). This CDR3 comprises 13 residues. V lost 6 bases and J lost 7; bases outside the gene matches: 6. The CDR3 nucleotides read TGCAGTGCCCCGGGACAGGGGGCATTTGGCTACACCTTC. This translates into CSAPGQGAFGYTF.

V is TRBV7-2 and J is TRBJ2-1, with a tentative D call TRBD1 (6 bases). The CDR3 is 14 amino acids. The germline CDR1 and CDR2 sequences are SGHTA and FQGNSA. The V end was cut by 1 base, the J end by 4 bases, with 8 bases between. As DNA, the CDR3 is TGTGCCAGCAGCTTAGGGACAGATTACAATGAGCAGTTCTTC. Amino acid sequence: CASSLGTDYNEQFF.

In its sample, this clonotype was seen many times. This chain connects TRBV7-2 to TRBJ2-1; 8 bases line up with TRBD1. Germline V CDR1 and CDR2: SGHTA, FQGNSA. V gave up 6 bases and J gave up 5 bases; unmatched junction bases: 6. The CDR3 totals 14 residues. CDR3 in DNA: TGTGCCAGCAGGACCGGGACAGGCCACAATGAGCAGTTCTTC. Translated: CASRTGTGHNEQFF.

The chain recombines TRBV28 with TRBJ2-7; the match to TRBD2 covers 13 bases. The V gene's germline CDR1 is MDHEN and CDR2 SYDVKM. The CDR3 has 17 amino acids. V lost 4 bases to trimming and J lost 7 bases; unmatched junction nucleotides: 13. The CDR3 loop is CASSSPGLAGAPGEQYV. The CDR3, as DNA: TGTGCCAGCAGTTCCCCTGGACTAGCGGGGGCCCCGGGAGAGCAGTACGTC.

This clonotype has only a few counts. V is TRBV29-1 and J is TRBJ2-3; 8 bases are shared with TRBD1. CDR1 and CDR2 (germline): SQVTM, ANQGSEA. The CDR3 spans 16 residues. Trimming at V came to 7 bases and at J to 1 base, leaving 13 bases not matched to a gene. CDR3 protein: CSAGQGINYGTDTQYF. In nucleotides, the CDR3 is TGCAGCGCAGGACAGGGTATTAATTATGGCACAGATACGCAGTATTTT.

This clonotype has a count of ten or more. The rearrangement joins TRBV24-1 to TRBJ2-1; a possible D gene is TRBD1 (8 bases). CDR3 size: 19 residues. Germline V gene sequence: CDR1 KGHDR, CDR2 SFDVKD. With 2 bases removed from V and 0 bases from J, the gap between germline ends came to 19 bases. The CDR3 protein is CATSDSAGQVGGSYNEQFF. The CDR3 DNA reads as TGTGCCACCAGTGATTCAGCGGGACAGGTGGGCGGCTCCTACAATGAGCAGTTCTTC.